This entry lists 16 T cell receptor beta chains sequenced from one sample in a study of regulatory T cells in long-lasting Graves disease. Time point: newly diagnosed GD, antithyroid drugs for less than 3 months. Isolated PBMC RNA provided the starting material for the TCR library. Construction of the TCR beta libraries employed iRepertoire HTBI primers in conjunction with Arm-PCR of CDR3 regions. TCRdb reprocessed the multiplex PCR reads with MiXCR, giving one entry per CDR3 protein. The profile shows approximately 540,000 distinct CDR3 sequences, more than 10% of them singletons. These data are also associated with another study on T cells in Graves' hyperthyroidism and ophthalmopathy.

The sequencing used peripheral blood mononuclear cells (PBMCs), collected at new diagnosis, from a patient treated with antithyroid drugs. These receptors all stem from a woman aged 30 to 39 with Graves disease.

This clonotype has just a few counts. Here the CDR3 omits its conserved ending phenylalanine or tryptophan, so a read error is the likely source. This chain uses TRBV18 with TRBJ1-4, with D possibly being TRBD1 (5 bases). The J call may be mistaken, given a closer DNA end match to TRBJ1-6. Germline loops: CDR1 KGHSH, CDR2 LQKENI. The CDR3 extends over 13 amino acids. CDR3 in DNA: TGTGCCAGCTCACCGTCGGGGGATTCACCCCTCCACCTT. Its translation: CASSPSGDSPLHL.

The rearrangement joins TRBV4-1 to TRBJ1-1; D is perhaps TRBD1 (6 bases). Trimming pared 0 bases from V and 3 bases from J, leaving 14 bases between. CDR3 length: 16 residues. CDR1 and CDR2 (germline): MGHRA, YSYEKL. Here the CDR3 reads CASSQDHPGAHTEAFF. CDR3 nucleotides: TGCGCCAGCAGCCAAGATCATCCGGGGGCGCACACTGAAGCTTTCTTT.

This clonotype appeared many times. The rearrangement joins TRBV15 to TRBJ2-7, with D uncertain. The CDR3 is 14 amino acids. CDR1 is LNHNV, CDR2 YYDKDF, per germline (reference sequence). Between the trimmed V and J ends, which lost 6 bases and 2 bases, there was a span of 14 bases. The CDR3 reads CATSRVVGTYEQYF. CDR3 nucleotides: TGTGCCACCAGTAGGGTCGTGGGGACCTACGAGCAGTACTTC.

A few counts support this clonotype. The V gene is TRBV30, the J gene TRBJ1-2; D is possibly TRBD1 (5 bases). V was shortened by 2 bases and J by 6 bases, with 13 bases between the two germline ends. The length of the CDR3 is 13 residues. Germline V gene lookup returns CDR1 GTSNPN and CDR2 SVGIG (reference sequence). For the CDR3, the DNA is TGTGCCTGGAGTTTGGGGGTCAGGGATGGCTACACCTTC. This sequence encodes CAWSLGVRDGYTF.

The sample holds many counts of this clonotype. CDR3 loop: CAWSGQGAFNYGYTF. The CDR3 coding sequence is TGTGCCTGGAGTGGACAGGGGGCCTTTAACTATGGCTACACCTTC. The rearrangement links TRBV30 to TRBJ1-2, with 10 bases that match TRBD1. This CDR3 is built from 15 residues. Losses at the gene ends were 1 base for V and 1 base for J; bases not matched to a gene: 3. Germline CDR1 GTSNPN, CDR2 SVGIG (reference sequence).

The rearrangement links TRBV7-9 to TRBJ2-1; 10 bases map to TRBD2. The germline CDR1 and CDR2 sequences are SEHNR and FQNEAQ (reference sequence). J was trimmed by 7 bases and V by 2 bases; bases with no gene match: 8. This CDR3 has 16 residues. The CDR3: CASSLFGSGRGNEQFF. In nucleotides, the CDR3 is TGTGCCAGCAGCTTATTTGGGAGCGGGAGGGGTAATGAGCAGTTCTTC.

This clonotype turned up a few times. The chain joins TRBV6-5 to TRBJ1-5; D is uncertain. Trimming removed 0 bases from V and 0 bases from J, with 15 bases in between. This CDR3 contains 18 residues. The germline gives CDR1 MNHEY, CDR2 SVGAGI. The CDR3, as DNA: TGTGCCAGCAGTTACTCGATGAACTCTATACGTAGCAATCAGCCCCAGCATTTT. Translation gives CASSYSMNSIRSNQPQHF.

A remark on this clonotype: With only one base between it and a far larger clone, this is likely a read error. The chain employs TRBV2 and TRBJ2-7; possibly TRBD1 for D (6 bases). V was cut by 10 bases and J by 7 bases, with 23 bases left in between. The CDR3 totals 14 residues. From germline, CDR1 is SNHLY and CDR2 FYNNEI. In DNA, the CDR3 is TGTGCCATAATCGGGACCCGGACAGTCTATGAGCAGTACTTC. Translating gives CAIIGTRTVYEQYF. The whole variable domain, filled in from reference TRBV2 and TRBJ2-7, reads EPEVTQTPSHQVTQMGQEVILRCVPISNHLYFYWYRQILGQKVEFLVSFYNNEISEKSEIFDDQFSVERPDGSNFTLKIRSTKLEDSAMYFCAIIGTRTVYEQYFGPGTRLTVT.

This clonotype appeared many times. This chain joins TRBV6-2 or TRBV6-3 and TRBJ2-4; TRBD1 matches 8 bases. The trim removed 4 bases at V and 6 bases at J, leaving 8 bases unmatched. CDR1 is MNHEY and CDR2 is SVGEGT in the germline V gene. The CDR3 consists of 15 residues. The CDR3 coding sequence is TGTGCCAGCAGTTCCCGACCGGACAGGGCAAACATTCAGTACTTC. Translation: CASSSRPDRANIQYF.

Many counts were recorded for this clonotype. The rearrangement links TRBV18 to TRBJ2-3; D is uncertain. The germline V gene has CDR1 KGHSH and CDR2 LQKENI. This CDR3 has 11 amino acids. V lost 8 bases to trimming and J lost 6 bases, with 9 bases between them. The CDR3 DNA follows: TGTGCCAGCGCGCAAACTGATACGCAGTATTTT. Its protein is CASAQTDTQYF.

This clonotype was counted many times. The rearrangement joins TRBV11-2 to TRBJ1-6; TRBD1 agrees at 8 bases. Germline values: CDR1 SGHAT, CDR2 FQNNGV. V shed 2 bases, J shed 7 bases, and the junction held 7 bases outside the gene matches. CDR3 length: 16 amino acids. CDR3 region: CASSLKTGASNSPLHF. The DNA for the CDR3 is TGTGCCAGCAGCTTAAAGACAGGGGCCTCGAATTCACCCCTCCACTTT.

This clonotype was counted at least ten times. CDR3 nucleotides: TGTGCCAGCAGTTATGACGGTCGGTGGAACACCGGGGAGCTGTTTTTT. Protein product: CASSYDGRWNTGELFF. The chain couples TRBV6-5 to TRBJ2-2; D gene uncertain. The germline V and J ends were trimmed by 3 bases and 1 base, with 12 bases remaining between them. Germline lookup yields CDR1 MNHEY and CDR2 SVGAGI. The CDR3 consists of 16 residues.

This clonotype was seen many times. Here the CDR3 DNA reads TGTGCCAGCAGCTTTCCGGGCCTAAGCCTCTACGAGCAGTACTTC. As protein: CASSFPGLSLYEQYF. V gene TRBV13 combines with J gene TRBJ2-7; D not resolved. Trimming shortened V by 3 bases and J by 3 bases, and 15 bases separated the two germline ends. In germline, CDR1 is PRHDT, CDR2 FYEKMQ (reference sequence). The length of the CDR3 is 15 residues.

This clonotype was detected ten times or more. V is TRBV19 and J is TRBJ1-1; the D is unclear. The CDR3 extends over 14 amino acids. CDR1 is LNHDA, CDR2 SQIVND, per germline (reference sequence). Trimming removed 5 bases from V and 1 base from J, with 11 bases in between. The CDR3 nucleotides are TGTGCCAGTAGTCTCTTACCCGAGAACACTGAAGCTTTCTTT. Translation gives CASSLLPENTEAFF.

This clonotype was seen at least ten times. The chain uses TRBV2 and TRBJ1-5; D is perhaps TRBD1 (6 bases). V was trimmed by 8 bases and J by 2 bases, leaving 13 bases between them. CDR3 length equals 14 residues. Germline CDR1 and CDR2: SNHLY and FYNNEI. CDR3 nucleotide sequence: TGTGCCAGCGGGGGGGGGCTTGGCAATCAGCCCCAGCATTTT. This translates into CASGGGLGNQPQHF.

This clonotype showed up many times. The rearrangement links TRBV7-9 to TRBJ2-1; 7 bases are a match to TRBD1. Germline values: CDR1 SEHNR, CDR2 FQNEAQ (reference sequence). V shed 6 bases and J 0 bases; nucleotides not matched to a gene: 11. This CDR3 has 17 amino acids. This CDR3 reads CASSTANRGSSYNEQFF. Here the CDR3 DNA reads TGTGCCAGCAGTACCGCGAACAGGGGATCCTCCTACAATGAGCAGTTCTTC. The full variable domain, in which reference TRBV7-9 and TRBJ2-1 provide the parts outside the CDR3, is DTGVSQNPRHKITKRGQNVTFRCDPISEHNRLYWYRQTLGQGPEFLTYFQNEAQLEKSRLLSDRFSAERPKGSFSTLEIQRTEQGDSAMYLCASSTANRGSSYNEQFFGPGTRLTVL.